This T cell receptor (beta chain) was recorded in a study of CD8+ T cells in alopecia areata. V shed 4 bases and J shed 8 bases, with 8 bases lying between them. The CDR3 is 10 amino acids. Germline CDR1 reads GTSNPN; CDR2 reads SVGIG (reference sequence). RNA extraction and reverse transcription yielded cDNA as sequencing template. Method: immunoSEQ multiplex PCR; TCRdb's copy keeps in-frame clones and lacks some. The sample shows some 110,000 clones, 50% to 75% of them seen only once. Indicated treatment: oral pan-JAK inhibitor, 5-10 mg twice daily. The sequences come from CD8+ T cells sorted from blood, collected at week 4, from a patient treated with tofacitinib. The V and J genes are TRBV30 and TRBJ1-1; D uncertain. The source of this sequence is a human donor with alopecia areata. The CDR3 region is CAWMASEAFF. The CDR3 DNA reads TGTGCCTGGATGGCCAGCGAAGCTTTCTTT.